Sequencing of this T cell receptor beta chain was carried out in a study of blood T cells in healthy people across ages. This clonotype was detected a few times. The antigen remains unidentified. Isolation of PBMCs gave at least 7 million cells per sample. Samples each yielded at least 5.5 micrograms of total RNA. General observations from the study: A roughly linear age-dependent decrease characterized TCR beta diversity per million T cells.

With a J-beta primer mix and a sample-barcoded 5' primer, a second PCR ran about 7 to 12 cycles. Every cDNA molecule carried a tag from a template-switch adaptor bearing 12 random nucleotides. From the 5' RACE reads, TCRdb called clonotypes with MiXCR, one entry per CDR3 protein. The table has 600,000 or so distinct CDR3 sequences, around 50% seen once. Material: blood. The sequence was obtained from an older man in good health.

The CDR3 sequence: CASSFPLGYTF. Here the CDR3 DNA reads TGTGCCAGCAGTTTTCCCCTCGGATACACCTTC. The V gene is TRBV28, the J gene TRBJ1-2; no definite D call. The V and J ends lost 3 bases and 11 bases respectively, with 10 bases between them. The CDR3 is 11 amino acids. In germline, CDR1 is MDHEN, CDR2 SYDVKM.